The next 2 T cell receptor beta chains were all read from a single sample in a study of response to subunit inactivated influenza vaccine (dated by TCRdb to between 2018 and 2020). Receptors were amplified or captured by RT-PCR. Sequencing was carried out with an Illumina HiSeq 2500. TCRdb trimmed the raw reads at Q25, called clones with MiXCR and kept productive beta chains. Rows are unified per CDR3 protein, each entry keeping the most common DNA and genes. Counted in this sample were under 200,000 distinct CDR3 sequences; about 12% of them appeared once. The biggest ten clones account for approximately 30% of the sample. This sample also belongs to another study, concerning T cells expressing NK-cell markers. Taken from the second paper: TCR beta cDNA libraries were prepared using 5'RACE template switching, which introduced a universal primer site and unique molecular identifiers.

The sequenced sample was CD8+ T cells sorted from PBMCs, obtained less than 13 days after vaccination. All receptors come from a man between 50 and 59 years old who received an inactivated influenza vaccine. Donor details come from another sample of the same person, matched by shared clones.

The chain uses TRBV15 and TRBJ2-7; D gene ambiguous. The germline V and J ends were trimmed by 0 bases and 3 bases, with 9 bases remaining between them. Germline V lookup: CDR1 LNHNV, CDR2 YYDKDF (reference sequence). This CDR3 has 14 residues. CDR3 protein: CATSRDDGFYEQYF. DNA for the CDR3: TGTGCCACCAGCAGAGATGACGGTTTCTACGAGCAGTACTTC.

A few counts support this clonotype. V gene TRBV7-8 combines with J gene TRBJ2-1; 8 positions agree with TRBD2. CDR1 and CDR2 (germline): SGHVS, FQNEAQ. Losses at the gene ends were 2 bases for V and 4 bases for J; bases not matched to a gene: 4. The CDR3 contains 15 residues. Here the CDR3 reads CASSLYGGGYNEQFF. CDR3 nucleotide sequence: TGTGCCAGCAGCTTATACGGGGGGGGATACAATGAGCAGTTCTTC. The full variable domain, in which reference TRBV7-8 and TRBJ2-1 provide the parts outside the CDR3, is GAGVSQSPRYKVAKRGQDVALRCDPISGHVSLFWYQQALGQGPEFLTYFQNEAQLDKSGLPSDRFFAERPEGSVSTLKIQRTQQEDSAVYLCASSLYGGGYNEQFFGPGTRLTVL.